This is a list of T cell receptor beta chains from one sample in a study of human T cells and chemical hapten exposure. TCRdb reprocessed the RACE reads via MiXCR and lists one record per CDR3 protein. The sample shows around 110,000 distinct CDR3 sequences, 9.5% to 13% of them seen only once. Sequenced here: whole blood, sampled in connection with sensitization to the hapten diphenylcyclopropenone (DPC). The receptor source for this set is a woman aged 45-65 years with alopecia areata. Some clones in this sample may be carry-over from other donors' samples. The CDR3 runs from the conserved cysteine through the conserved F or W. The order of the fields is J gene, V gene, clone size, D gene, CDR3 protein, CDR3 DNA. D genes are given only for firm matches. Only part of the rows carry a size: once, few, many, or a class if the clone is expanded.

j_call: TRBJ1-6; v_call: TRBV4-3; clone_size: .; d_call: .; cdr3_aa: CASSQDLDSDNSPLHF; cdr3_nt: TGCGCCAGCAGCCAAGACTTGGACAGTGATAATTCACCCCTCCACTTT
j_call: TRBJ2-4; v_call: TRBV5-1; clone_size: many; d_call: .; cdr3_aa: CASSLASHRGLAKNIQYF; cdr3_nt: TGCGCCAGCAGCTTGGCTTCTCACAGGGGACTAGCCAAAAACATTCAGTACTTC
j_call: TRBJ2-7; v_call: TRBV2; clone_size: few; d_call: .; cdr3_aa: CASSISYEQYF; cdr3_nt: TGTGCCAGCAGTATCTCCTACGAGCAGTACTTC
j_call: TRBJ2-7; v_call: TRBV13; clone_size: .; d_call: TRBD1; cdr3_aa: CASSQRTGDYYEQYF; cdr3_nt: TGTGCCAGCAGCCAACGGACAGGAGACTATTACGAGCAGTACTTC
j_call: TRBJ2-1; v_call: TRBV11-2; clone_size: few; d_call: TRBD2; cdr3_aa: CASSFGTSGSDEQFF; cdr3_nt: TGTGCCAGCAGCTTTGGGACTAGCGGGAGTGATGAGCAGTTCTTC
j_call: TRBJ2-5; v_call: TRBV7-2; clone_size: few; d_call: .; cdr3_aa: CASRKSGTQQETQYF; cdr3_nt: TGTGCCAGCAGAAAATCCGGGACACAGCAAGAGACCCAGTACTTC
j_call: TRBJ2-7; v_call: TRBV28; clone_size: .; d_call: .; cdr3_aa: CASSSWQHSYEQYF; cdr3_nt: TGTGCCAGCAGTTCTTGGCAGCACTCCTACGAGCAGTACTTC
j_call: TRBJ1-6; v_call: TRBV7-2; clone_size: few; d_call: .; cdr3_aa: CASRTGRGYNSPLHF; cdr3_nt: TGTGCCAGCAGAACTGGGAGAGGCTATAATTCACCCCTCCACTTT
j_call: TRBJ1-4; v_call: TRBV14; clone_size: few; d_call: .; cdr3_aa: CASSQVRANEKLFF; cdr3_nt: TGTGCCAGCAGCCAAGTTCGGGCTAATGAAAAACTGTTTTTT
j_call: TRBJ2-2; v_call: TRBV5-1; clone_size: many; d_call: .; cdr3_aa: CASSGQLTGELFF; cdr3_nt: TGCGCCAGCAGTGGACAGTTAACCGGGGAGCTGTTTTTT
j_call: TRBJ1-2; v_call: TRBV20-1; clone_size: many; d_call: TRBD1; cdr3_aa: CSARDQDRGNYGYTF; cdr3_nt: TGCAGTGCTAGAGATCAGGACAGGGGAAACTATGGCTACACCTTC
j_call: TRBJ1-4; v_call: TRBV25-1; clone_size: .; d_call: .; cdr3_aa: CASSGYRESEKLFF; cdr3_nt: TGTGCCAGCAGTGGTTACAGGGAGAGTGAAAAACTGTTTTTT
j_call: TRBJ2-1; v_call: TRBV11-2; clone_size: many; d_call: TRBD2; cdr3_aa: CASSSLAGVYEQFF; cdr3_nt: TGTGCCAGCAGCTCTCTAGCGGGGGTCTATGAGCAGTTCTTC
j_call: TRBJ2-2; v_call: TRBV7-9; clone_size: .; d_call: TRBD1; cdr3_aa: CASSFPRQGETGELFF; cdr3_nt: TGTGCCAGCAGCTTTCCGAGACAGGGGGAAACCGGGGAGCTGTTTTTT
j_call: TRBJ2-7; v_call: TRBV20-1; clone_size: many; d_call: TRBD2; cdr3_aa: CSAPQTSGEYEQYF; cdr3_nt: TGCAGTGCTCCACAAACTAGCGGCGAGTACGAGCAGTACTTC
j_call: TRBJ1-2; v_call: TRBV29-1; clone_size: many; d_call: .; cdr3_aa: CSVDRGGGYTF; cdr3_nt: TGCAGCGTTGACAGGGGAGGCGGCTACACCTTC
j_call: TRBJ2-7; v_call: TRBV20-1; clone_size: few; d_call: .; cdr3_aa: CSARDLLAESLPYEQYF; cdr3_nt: TGCAGTGCTAGGGACCTGTTAGCGGAATCTTTACCCTACGAGCAGTACTTC
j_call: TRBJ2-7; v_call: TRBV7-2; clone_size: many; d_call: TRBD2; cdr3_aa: CASSLALAGAAYEQYF; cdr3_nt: TGTGCCAGCAGCTTAGCTTTAGCGGGGGCAGCCTACGAGCAGTACTTC
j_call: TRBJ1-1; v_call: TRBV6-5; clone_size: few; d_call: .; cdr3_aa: CASSFGFNTEAFF; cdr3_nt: TGTGCCAGCAGTTTCGGGTTTAACACTGAAGCTTTCTTT
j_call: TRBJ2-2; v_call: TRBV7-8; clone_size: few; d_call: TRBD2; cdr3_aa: CASIRLASGPTGELFF; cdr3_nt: TGTGCCAGCATCAGACTGGCTAGCGGACCTACCGGGGAGCTGTTTTTT
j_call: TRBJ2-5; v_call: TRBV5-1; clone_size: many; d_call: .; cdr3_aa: CASSLGRIQETQYF; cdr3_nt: TGCGCCAGCAGCTTGGGGCGTATCCAAGAGACCCAGTACTTC
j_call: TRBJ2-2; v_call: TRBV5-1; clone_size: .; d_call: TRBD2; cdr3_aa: CASSLEGAGGYGELFF; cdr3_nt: TGCGCCAGCAGCTTGGAAGGAGCGGGAGGCTACGGGGAGCTGTTTTTT
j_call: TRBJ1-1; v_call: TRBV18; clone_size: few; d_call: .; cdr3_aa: CASSPPGGMNTEAFF; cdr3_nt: TGTGCCAGCTCACCACCGGGGGGGATGAACACTGAAGCTTTCTTT
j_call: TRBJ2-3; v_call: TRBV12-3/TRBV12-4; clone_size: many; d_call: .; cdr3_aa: CASYSHSTDTQYF; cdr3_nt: TGTGCCAGCTATAGCCACTCCACAGATACGCAGTATTTT
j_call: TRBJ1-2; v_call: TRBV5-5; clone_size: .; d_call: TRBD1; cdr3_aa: CASSLGTGGDGYTF; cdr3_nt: TGTGCCAGCAGCTTGGGGACAGGGGGAGATGGCTACACCTTC
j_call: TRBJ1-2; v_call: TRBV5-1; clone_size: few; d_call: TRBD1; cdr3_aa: CASSGTGTGVYGYTF; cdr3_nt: TGCGCCAGCAGCGGAACGGGGACAGGGGTCTATGGCTACACCTTC
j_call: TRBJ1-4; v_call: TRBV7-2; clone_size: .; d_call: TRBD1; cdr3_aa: CASSIRQGEKLFF; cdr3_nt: TGTGCCAGCAGTATCAGACAGGGAGAAAAACTGTTTTTT
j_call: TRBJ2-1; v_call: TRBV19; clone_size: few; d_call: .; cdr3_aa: CASQTGDEQFF; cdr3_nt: TGTGCCAGTCAGACGGGTGATGAGCAGTTCTTC
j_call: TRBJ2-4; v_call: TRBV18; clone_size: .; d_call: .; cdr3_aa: CASSPRGIIQYF; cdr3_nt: TGTGCCAGCTCACCGAGAGGCATCATTCAGTACTTC
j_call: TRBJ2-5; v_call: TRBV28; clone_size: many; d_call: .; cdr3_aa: CASSSPGTRGETQYF; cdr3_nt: TGTGCCAGCAGTTCGCCCGGGACCCGAGGGGAGACCCAGTACTTC
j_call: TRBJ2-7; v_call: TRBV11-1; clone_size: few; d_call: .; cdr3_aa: CASSYQRSSSYEQYF; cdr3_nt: TGTGCCAGCAGCTACCAGAGGTCGAGCTCCTACGAGCAGTACTTC
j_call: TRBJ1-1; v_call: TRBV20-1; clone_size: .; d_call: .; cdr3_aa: CSAIPRFGTEAFF; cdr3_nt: TGCAGTGCTATCCCTAGGTTTGGCACTGAAGCTTTCTTT
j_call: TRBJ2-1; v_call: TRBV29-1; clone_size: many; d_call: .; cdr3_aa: CSVVPVDQNEQFF; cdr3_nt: TGCAGCGTTGTGCCAGTCGACCAAAATGAGCAGTTCTTC
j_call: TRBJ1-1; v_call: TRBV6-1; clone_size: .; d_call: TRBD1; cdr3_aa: CASSAQTDRAVQAFF; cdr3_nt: TGTGCCAGCAGTGCCCAAACGGACAGGGCCGTACAAGCTTTCTTT
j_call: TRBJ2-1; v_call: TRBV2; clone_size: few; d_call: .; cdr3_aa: CASSKWRDEQFF; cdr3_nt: TGTGCCAGCAGTAAATGGCGGGATGAGCAGTTCTTC
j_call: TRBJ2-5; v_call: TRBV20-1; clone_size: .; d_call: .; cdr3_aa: CSARRGSETQYF; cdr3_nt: TGCAGTGCCCGTAGAGGGAGTGAGACCCAGTACTTC
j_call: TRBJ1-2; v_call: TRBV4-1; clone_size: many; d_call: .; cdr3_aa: CASNAQGSYGYTF; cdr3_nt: TGCGCCAGCAACGCACAGGGAAGCTATGGCTACACCTTC
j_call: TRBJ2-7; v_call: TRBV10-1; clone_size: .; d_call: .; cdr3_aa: CASRQIVGYEQYF; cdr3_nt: TGCGCCAGCAGGCAGATCGTCGGGTACGAGCAGTACTTC
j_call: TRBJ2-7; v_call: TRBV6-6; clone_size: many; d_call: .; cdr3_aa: CASSLGLSGYEQYF; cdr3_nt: TGTGCCAGCAGTCTCGGGCTATCAGGGTACGAGCAGTACTTC
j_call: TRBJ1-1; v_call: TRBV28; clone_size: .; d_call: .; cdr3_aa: CASRAGTEAFF; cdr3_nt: TGTGCCAGCCGGGCCGGGACTGAAGCTTTCTTT
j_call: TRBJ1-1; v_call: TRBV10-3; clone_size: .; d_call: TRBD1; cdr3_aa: CATASGTDPEAFF; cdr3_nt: TGTGCCACCGCAAGTGGGACAGACCCTGAAGCTTTCTTT
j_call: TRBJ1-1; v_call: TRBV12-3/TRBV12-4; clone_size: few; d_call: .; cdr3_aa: CASRSHMGRTEAFF; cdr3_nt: TGTGCCAGCAGATCACACATGGGGCGGACTGAAGCTTTCTTT
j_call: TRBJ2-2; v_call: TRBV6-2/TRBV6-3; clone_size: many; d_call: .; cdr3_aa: CASSYSKVIGELFF; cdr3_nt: TGTGCCAGCAGTTACTCGAAAGTTATCGGGGAGCTGTTTTTT
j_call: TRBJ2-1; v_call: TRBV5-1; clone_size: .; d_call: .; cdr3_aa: CASSLSYNEQFF; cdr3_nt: TGCGCCAGCAGCTTGTCGTACAATGAGCAGTTCTTC
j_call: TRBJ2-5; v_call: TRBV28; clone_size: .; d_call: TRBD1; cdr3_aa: CASRITGGYLRETQYF; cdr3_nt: TGTGCCAGCAGGATCACAGGGGGGTACCTCAGAGAGACCCAGTACTTC
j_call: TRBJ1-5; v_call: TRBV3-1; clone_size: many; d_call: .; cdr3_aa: CASSPLTGGPQHF; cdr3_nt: TGTGCCAGCAGCCCGCTCACAGGAGGACCCCAGCATTTT
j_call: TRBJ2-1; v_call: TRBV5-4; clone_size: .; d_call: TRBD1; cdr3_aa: CASSLEGAPSYNEQFF; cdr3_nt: TGTGCCAGCAGCTTGGAGGGGGCCCCCTCCTACAATGAGCAGTTCTTC
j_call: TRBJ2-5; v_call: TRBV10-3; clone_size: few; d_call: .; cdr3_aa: CAGAASLSVETQYF; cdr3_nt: TGTGCTGGGGCAGCGTCATTGTCCGTAGAGACCCAGTACTTC
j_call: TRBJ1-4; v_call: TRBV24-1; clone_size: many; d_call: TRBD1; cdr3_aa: CATSDRRTGGEKLFF; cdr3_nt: TGTGCCACCAGTGATCGTCGGACAGGGGGTGAAAAACTGTTTTTT
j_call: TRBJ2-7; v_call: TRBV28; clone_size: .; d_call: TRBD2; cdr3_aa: CASTRLADYEQYF; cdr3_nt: TGTGCCAGCACCCGACTAGCGGACTACGAGCAGTACTTC
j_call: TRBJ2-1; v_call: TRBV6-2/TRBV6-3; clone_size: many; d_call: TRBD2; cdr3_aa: CASSYLASGGSEQFF; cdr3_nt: TGTGCCAGCAGTTACTTAGCTAGCGGGGGTTCTGAGCAGTTCTTC
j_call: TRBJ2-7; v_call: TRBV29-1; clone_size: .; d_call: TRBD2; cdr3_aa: CSVLGLAGGYEQYF; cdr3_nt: TGCAGCGTTCTTGGACTAGCGGGGGGCTACGAGCAGTACTTC
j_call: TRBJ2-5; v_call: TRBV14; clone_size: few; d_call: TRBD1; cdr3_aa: CASSQLTGLYETQYF; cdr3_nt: TGTGCCAGCAGCCAATTGACAGGGCTCTACGAGACCCAGTACTTC
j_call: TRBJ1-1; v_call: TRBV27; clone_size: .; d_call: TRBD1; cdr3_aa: CASSPGQGATTEAFF; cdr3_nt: TGTGCCAGCAGTCCCGGACAGGGGGCGACCACTGAAGCTTTCTTT
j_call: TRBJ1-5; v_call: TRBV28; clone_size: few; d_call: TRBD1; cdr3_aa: CASSGGQGNQPQHF; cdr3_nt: TGTGCCAGCAGTGGGGGACAGGGCAATCAGCCCCAGCATTTT
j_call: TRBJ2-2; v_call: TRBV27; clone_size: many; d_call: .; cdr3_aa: CASNDSPNTGELFF; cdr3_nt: TGTGCCAGCAATGACTCCCCAAACACCGGGGAGCTGTTTTTT
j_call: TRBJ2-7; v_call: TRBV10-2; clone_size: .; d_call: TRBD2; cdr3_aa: CASKLASGAYEQYF; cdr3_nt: TGCGCCAGCAAGTTGGCTAGCGGGGCCTACGAGCAGTACTTC
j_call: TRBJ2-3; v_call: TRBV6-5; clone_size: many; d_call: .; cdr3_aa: CASSYIGSTPDTQYF; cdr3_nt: TGTGCCAGCAGTTACATCGGCAGTACCCCAGATACGCAGTATTTT
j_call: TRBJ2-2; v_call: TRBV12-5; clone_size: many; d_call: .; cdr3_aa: CASGLWAQFTGELFF; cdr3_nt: TGTGCTAGTGGTTTATGGGCTCAGTTCACCGGGGAGCTGTTTTTT